This record looks at one TCR beta chain sequence and its context. The antigen remains unidentified. This entry is derived from a study of T cell responses to AZD1222 COVID-19 vaccine. General observations from the study: Of spike-specific TCRs, nearly half reportedly target regions left unmutated in variants.

Clones were read by immunoSEQ multiplex PCR, and TCRdb kept only the in-frame ones, dropping some. This sample has under 200,000 clones; 85% to 90% occur once, and the top ten carry 25% to 30%. The clonotype was recovered from an adult who received the AZD1222 COVID-19 vaccine. The sample consisted of peripheral blood, taken 28 days after the second AZD1222 dose.

The CDR3 bases are TGTGCCAGCAGCACTTCCGGGGCCGTCTCCTACGAGCAGTACTTC. Translation: CASSTSGAVSYEQYF. V is TRBV9 and J is TRBJ2-7; perhaps D is TRBD1 or TRBD2 (5 bases each). The germline gives CDR1 SGDLS, CDR2 YYNGEE. Trimming shortened V by 4 bases and J by 0 bases, and 14 bases separated the two germline ends. The CDR3 is made up of 15 amino acids. The full variable domain, completed using reference TRBV9 and TRBJ2-7, is DSGVTQTPKHLITATGQRVTLRCSPRSGDLSVYWYQQSLDQGLQFLIQYYNGEERAKGNILERFSAQQFPDLHSELNLSSLELGDSALYFCASSTSGAVSYEQYFGPGTRLTVT.